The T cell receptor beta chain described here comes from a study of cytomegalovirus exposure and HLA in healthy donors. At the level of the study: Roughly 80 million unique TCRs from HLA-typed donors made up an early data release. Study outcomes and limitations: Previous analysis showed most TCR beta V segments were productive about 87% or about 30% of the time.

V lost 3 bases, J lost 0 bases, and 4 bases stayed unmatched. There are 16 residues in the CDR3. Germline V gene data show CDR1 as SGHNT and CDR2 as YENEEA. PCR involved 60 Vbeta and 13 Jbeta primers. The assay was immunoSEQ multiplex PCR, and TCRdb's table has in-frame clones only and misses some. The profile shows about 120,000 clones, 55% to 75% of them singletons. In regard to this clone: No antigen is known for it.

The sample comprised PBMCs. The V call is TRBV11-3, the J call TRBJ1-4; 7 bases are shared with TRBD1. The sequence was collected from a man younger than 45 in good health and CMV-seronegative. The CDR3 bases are TGTGCCAGCAGCTTGGGGGGACAGCCAACTAATGAAAAACTGTTTTTT. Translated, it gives CASSLGGQPTNEKLFF.